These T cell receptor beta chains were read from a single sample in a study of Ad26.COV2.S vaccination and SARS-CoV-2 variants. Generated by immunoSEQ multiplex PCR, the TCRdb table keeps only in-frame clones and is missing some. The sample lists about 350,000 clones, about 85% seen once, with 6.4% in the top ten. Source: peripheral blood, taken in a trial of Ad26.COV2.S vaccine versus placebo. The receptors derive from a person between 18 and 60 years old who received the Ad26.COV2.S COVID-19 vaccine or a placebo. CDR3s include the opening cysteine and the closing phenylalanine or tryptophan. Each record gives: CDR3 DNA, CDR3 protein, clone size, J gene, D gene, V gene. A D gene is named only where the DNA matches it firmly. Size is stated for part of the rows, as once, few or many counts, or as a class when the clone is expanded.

DNA: TGTGCCAGCAGCCCTCGGGGGGGGCAAAACATTCAGTACTTC; CDR3: CASSPRGGQNIQYF; size: NA; J: TRBJ2-4; D: TRBD2; V: TRBV5-4
DNA: TGTGCCAGCAGCCAAAGCGGGTCATCACCCCTCCACTTT; CDR3: CASSQSGSSPLHF; size: NA; J: TRBJ1-6; D: NA; V: TRBV3-1/TRBV3-2
DNA: TGTGCCAGCAGCCCATATGACCCCACTGGCGCTTATGGCTACACCTTC; CDR3: CASSPYDPTGAYGYTF; size: NA; J: TRBJ1-2; D: NA; V: TRBV7-3
DNA: TGCGCCAGCAGCCAAGACCGGGGGATCGGGGGACCGGGCGGCTACACCTTC; CDR3: CASSQDRGIGGPGGYTF; size: NA; J: TRBJ1-2; D: NA; V: TRBV4-3
DNA: TGTGCCAGCAGTCAAGACAAGTCTGCCTATGGCTACACCTTC; CDR3: CASSQDKSAYGYTF; size: NA; J: TRBJ1-2; D: NA; V: TRBV6-2/TRBV6-3
DNA: TGTGCCAGCAGCCTCCTCGGGCCAACAGATACGCAGTATTTT; CDR3: CASSLLGPTDTQYF; size: once; J: TRBJ2-3; D: NA; V: TRBV7-2
DNA: TGTGCCAGCAGCTTATCGGGGGGTCTCCCCGGGGAGCTGTTTTTT; CDR3: CASSLSGGLPGELFF; size: NA; J: TRBJ2-2; D: TRBD2; V: TRBV11-1
DNA: TGCGCCAGCAGCCAAAATGGAATCGGGACAGGAGTCTCTGGGGCCAACGTCCTGACTTTC; CDR3: CASSQNGIGTGVSGANVLTF; size: NA; J: TRBJ2-6; D: TRBD1; V: TRBV4-3
DNA: TGTGCCAGCAGCCCCAGGGGAGCGGGACAGTACGAGCAGTACTTC; CDR3: CASSPRGAGQYEQYF; size: few; J: TRBJ2-7; D: NA; V: TRBV27
DNA: TGTGCCAGCAGCCGAGTAGATACGCAGTATTTT; CDR3: CASSRVDTQYF; size: NA; J: TRBJ2-3; D: NA; V: TRBV3-1/TRBV3-2
DNA: TGTGCCAGCAGCTTGGGGTCTACGGAGTCTTTC; CDR3: CASSLGSTESF; size: NA; J: TRBJ1-2; D: NA; V: TRBV5-4
DNA: TGCGCCAGCAGCTTGGACAGGATAGAAAAACTGTTTTTT; CDR3: CASSLDRIEKLFF; size: NA; J: TRBJ1-4; D: NA; V: TRBV5-1